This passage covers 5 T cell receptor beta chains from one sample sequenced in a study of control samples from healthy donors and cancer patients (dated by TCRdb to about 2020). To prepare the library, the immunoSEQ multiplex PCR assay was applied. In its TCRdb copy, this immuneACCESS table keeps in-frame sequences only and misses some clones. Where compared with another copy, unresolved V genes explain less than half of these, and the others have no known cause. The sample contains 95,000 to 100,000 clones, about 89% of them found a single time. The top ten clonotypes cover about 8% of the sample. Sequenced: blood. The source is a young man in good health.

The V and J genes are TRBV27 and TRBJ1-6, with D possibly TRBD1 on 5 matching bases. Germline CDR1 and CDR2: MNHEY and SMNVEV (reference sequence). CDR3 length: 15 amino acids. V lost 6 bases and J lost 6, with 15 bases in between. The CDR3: CASSLFTQGNSPLHF. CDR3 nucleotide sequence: TGTGCCAGCAGCCTATTTACGCAGGGTAATTCACCCCTCCACTTT.

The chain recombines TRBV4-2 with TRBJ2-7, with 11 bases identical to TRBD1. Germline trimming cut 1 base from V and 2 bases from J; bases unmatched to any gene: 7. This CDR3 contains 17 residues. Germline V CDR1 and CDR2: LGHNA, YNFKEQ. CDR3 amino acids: CASSQAHGQGATYEQYF. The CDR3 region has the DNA TGTGCCAGCAGCCAAGCCCATGGACAGGGGGCCACCTACGAGCAGTACTTC.

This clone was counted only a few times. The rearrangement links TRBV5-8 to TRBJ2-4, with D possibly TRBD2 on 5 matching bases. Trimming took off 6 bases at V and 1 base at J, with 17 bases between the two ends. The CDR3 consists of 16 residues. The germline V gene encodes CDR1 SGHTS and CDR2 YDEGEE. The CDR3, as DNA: TGTGCCAGCATCCGGGGTAGGCCCTTGGCCAAAAACATTCAGTACTTC. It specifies CASIRGRPLAKNIQYF.

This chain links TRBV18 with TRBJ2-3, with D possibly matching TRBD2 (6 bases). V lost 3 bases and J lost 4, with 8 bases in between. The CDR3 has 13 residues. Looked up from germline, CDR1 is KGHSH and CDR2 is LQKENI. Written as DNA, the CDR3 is TGTGCCAGCTCACCGGGGGGAGCAGATACGCAGTATTTT. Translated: CASSPGGADTQYF.

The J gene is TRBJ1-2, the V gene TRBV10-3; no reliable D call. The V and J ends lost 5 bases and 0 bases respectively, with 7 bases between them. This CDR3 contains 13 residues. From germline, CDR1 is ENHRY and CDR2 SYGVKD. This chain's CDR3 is CAISPGTNYGYTF. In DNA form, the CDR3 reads TGTGCCATCAGTCCCGGGACTAACTATGGCTACACCTTC.